Listed below are T cell receptor beta chains from one sample, sequenced in a study of T-cell memory formation after mild COVID-19. TCRdb re-called the 5' RACE reads through MiXCR, storing one row per CDR3 protein. The sample contains 100,000 or so distinct CDR3 sequences, over 8.5% of which appear only once. Sequenced input: PBMCs or a T cell subset sorted from them (not recorded which). Source of these receptors: a man younger than 30 who had mild COVID-19 (a few samples of this study predate the infection). Cell type and time point are not known. Each CDR3 is given with its conserved first and last residue. A D gene is named only where the DNA matches it firmly. Not all rows give a size; the values are once, few, many and, for expanded clones, a class.

d_call: NA; v_call: TRBV7-9; j_call: TRBJ2-1; clone_size: few; cdr3_nt: TGTGCCAGCAGCTTACGTTTGGGGGTCCGGGCGCATGAGCAGTTCTTC; cdr3_aa: CASSLRLGVRAHEQFF
d_call: NA; v_call: TRBV7-8; j_call: TRBJ2-7; clone_size: many; cdr3_nt: TGTGCCAGCAGCTTAATCCTGGGGGCGAGGACCTACGAGCAGTACTTC; cdr3_aa: CASSLILGARTYEQYF
d_call: NA; v_call: TRBV7-2; j_call: TRBJ2-1; clone_size: few; cdr3_nt: TGTGCCAGCAGCTTGGGCGGGTCGGGCAATGAGCAGTTCTTC; cdr3_aa: CASSLGGSGNEQFF
d_call: NA; v_call: TRBV12-3/TRBV12-4; j_call: TRBJ2-3; clone_size: many; cdr3_nt: TGTGCCAGCAGTTTAGGTGGGGGGGCCGTGGATACGCAGTATTTT; cdr3_aa: CASSLGGGAVDTQYF
d_call: NA; v_call: TRBV12-3/TRBV12-4; j_call: TRBJ2-2; clone_size: few; cdr3_nt: TGTGCCAGCAGCCAGGGGAGCGTTAAGCGGGACGGGGAGCTGTTTTTT; cdr3_aa: CASSQGSVKRDGELFF
d_call: TRBD2; v_call: TRBV4-1; j_call: TRBJ2-5; clone_size: few; cdr3_nt: TGCGCCAGCAGCCAACTAGCGGGGGGGACAAACACCTTCGGGACCCAGTACTTC; cdr3_aa: CASSQLAGGTNTFGTQYF
d_call: TRBD1; v_call: TRBV5-5; j_call: TRBJ1-5; clone_size: many; cdr3_nt: TGTGCCAGCAGCTTCGGTCAGGGGGCCAATCAGCCCCAGCATTTT; cdr3_aa: CASSFGQGANQPQHF
d_call: NA; v_call: TRBV7-3; j_call: TRBJ1-1; clone_size: many; cdr3_nt: TGTGCCAGCAGCTTAGACGGCAGTCCTCCCTTCTTT; cdr3_aa: CASSLDGSPPFF
d_call: TRBD1; v_call: TRBV6-2/TRBV6-3; j_call: TRBJ2-3; clone_size: NA; cdr3_nt: TGTGCCAGCAGTTACTCCCGGGACAGGGCGAGGGATACGCAGTATTTT; cdr3_aa: CASSYSRDRARDTQYF
d_call: TRBD2; v_call: TRBV4-3; j_call: TRBJ2-3; clone_size: many; cdr3_nt: TGCGCCAGCAGCCAAGACGGACTAGCTGAAGATACGCAGTATTTT; cdr3_aa: CASSQDGLAEDTQYF
d_call: NA; v_call: TRBV9; j_call: TRBJ1-1; clone_size: few; cdr3_nt: TGTGCCAGCAGCGGCGCCGGGGCGGAAGCTTTCTTT; cdr3_aa: CASSGAGAEAFF
d_call: NA; v_call: TRBV12-3/TRBV12-4; j_call: TRBJ1-5; clone_size: few; cdr3_nt: TGTGCCAGCAGTTTCGGGGAGTTCAGAAATCAGCCCCAGCATTTT; cdr3_aa: CASSFGEFRNQPQHF
d_call: NA; v_call: TRBV12-3/TRBV12-4; j_call: TRBJ2-2; clone_size: NA; cdr3_nt: TGTGCCAGCAGTTTAGAGGAGACCGGGGAGCTGTTTTTT; cdr3_aa: CASSLEETGELFF